The 6 T cell receptor beta chains listed next were all sequenced from one sample in a study of T cell clonality in common variable immunodeficiency. Produced via immunoSEQ multiplex PCR; TCRdb's table is partial and in-frame only. The sample shows 35,000 or so clones, none of them appearing just once. The sample taken for sequencing was peripheral blood mononuclear cells. These receptors came from a person aged 18 to 75 in good health.

The table lists this clone with many counts. The missing CDR3 end, 3 residues past where the read stops, is filled in from the germline J gene. The V gene is TRBV5-6, the J gene TRBJ1-6; no clear D gene. The V gene's germline CDR1 is SGHDT and CDR2 YYEEEE. The V end was cut by 3 bases, the J end by 6 bases, with 4 bases between. This CDR3 has 12 residues. CDR3 bases read: TGTGCCAGCAGCTCTTTTAATTCACCC. Its protein product is CASSSFNSP. The whole CDR3 region reads CASSSFNSPLHF. Complete variable domain (other parts from reference TRBV5-6 and TRBJ1-6): DAGVTQSPTHLIKTRGQQVTLRCSPKSGHDTVSWYQQALGQGPQFIFQYYEEEERQRGNFPDRFSGHQFPNYSSELNVNALLLGDSALYLCASSSFNSPLHFGNGTRLTVT.

The table lists this clone with a few counts. Read coverage stops 3 residues before the CDR3 terminus; the germline J gene supplies the remainder. The chain carries TRBV27 and TRBJ2-7, with TRBD2 identical over 12 bases. Germline CDR1 MNHEY, CDR2 SMNVEV (reference sequence). This CDR3 has 16 amino acids. Losses at the gene ends were 6 bases for V and 5 bases for J; bases not matched to a gene: 11. The sequenced CDR3 bases are TGTGCCAGCAGAACACCGTCTAGCGGGAGGGCCCACGAG. Translating it yields CASRTPSSGRAHE. The full CDR3 is CASRTPSSGRAHEQYF.

This clone was counted many times. The read ends 3 residues shy of where the CDR3 ends; the end is completed using the germline J gene. This chain links TRBV5-1 with TRBJ1-5; TRBD1 agrees at 9 bases. Germline lookup yields CDR1 SGHRS and CDR2 YFSETQ. CDR3 size: 14 residues. Trimming cost V 4 bases and J 6 bases; bases outside gene matches: 5. The CDR3 bases that were read are TGCGCCAGCAGCCCAGGGACAGGGCTTCAGCCC. Amino acids: CASSPGTGLQP. The CDR3 in its entirety is CASSPGTGLQPQHF.

This clone was seen only a few times. The read finishes 3 residues shy of the CDR3 end, and the germline J gene is used to complete it. V is TRBV6-1 and J is TRBJ1-2, with 10 nucleotides matching TRBD1. The CDR3 is 16 residues long. Germline loops: CDR1 MNHNS, CDR2 SASEGT. The sequenced CDR3 bases are TGTGCCAGCAGTGAAGAGGGAGGGGACAGGGGATACGAC. Amino acid sequence: CASSEEGGDRGYD. From start to end, the CDR3 is CASSEEGGDRGYDYTF.

This clone appeared many times. The CDR3 end is not reached by the read, which stops 3 residues before it; the germline J gene fills it in. Other DNA sequences within the sample encode an identical CDR3. The J gene is TRBJ1-3, the V gene TRBV7-9; D remains ambiguous. CDR3 length: 15 amino acids. Germline loops: CDR1 SEHNR, CDR2 FQNEAQ (reference sequence). Trimming stripped 4 bases from V and 0 bases from J, with 10 bases between. CDR3 protein: CASSSRTPSGNTIYF. The sequenced CDR3 bases are TGTGCCAGCAGCTCCAGAACACCCTCTGGAAACACC.

A few counts support this clone. The read falls 3 residues short of the CDR3 end, and the missing part is taken from the germline J gene. The chain employs TRBV2 and TRBJ1-3, with D maybe TRBD1 (6 bases). This CDR3 comprises 15 residues. Trimming took 6 bases from V and 3 from J, leaving 15 bases between them. Germline-derived CDR1 and CDR2 are SNHLY and FYNNEI. CDR3 region: CASSSQGGGGNTIYF. The part of the CDR3 DNA that was read is TGTGCCAGCAGCTCACAGGGAGGAGGTGGAAACACC.